This T cell receptor beta chain comes out of a study of shared T cell receptors in the human thymus. This CDR3 region has 17 residues. J gave up 2 bases and V 4 bases, and 8 bases lay outside the gene matches. Germline CDR1 reads LGHNA; CDR2 reads YNFKEQ. This clone is a singleton in its sample. Assay: immunoSEQ multiplex PCR; the TCRdb copy retains only in-frame clones and omits some. The data contain hundreds of thousands of clones, over 90% of them singletons. The sample consisted of thymocytes. The origin of this receptor is a human donor. V gene TRBV4-2 combines with J gene TRBJ2-3, with 11 positions matching TRBD2. In DNA form, the CDR3 reads TGTGCCAGCAGCCTCTACCTAGCGGGAGGACACACAGATACGCAGTATTTT. It is translated as CASSLYLAGGHTDTQYF.